One sample yielded the 19 T cell receptor beta chains listed below, sequenced in a study of blood T cell repertoires in COVID-19. Sequencing used immunoSEQ multiplex PCR; TCRdb keeps in-frame clones, though not all of them. The data hold approximately 260,000 clones, with approximately 90% observed a single time. The specimen sequenced was PBMCs or T cells enriched from blood (not recorded which). These TCRs come from a woman between 35 and 50 years old with acute COVID-19.

V and J are TRBV14 and TRBJ2-1; 11 nucleotides match TRBD1. CDR1 is SGHDN and CDR2 is FVKESK in the germline V gene. This CDR3 has 14 residues. J was trimmed by 10 bases and V by 4 bases; bases with no gene match: 6. The CDR3 region has the DNA TGTGCCAGCAGCCCACGGGACAGGGGGAACGAGCAGTTCTTC. Its protein product is CASSPRDRGNEQFF.

The J gene is TRBJ2-1, the V gene TRBV10-3, with D possibly being TRBD1 (6 bases). Germline assignment: CDR1 ENHRY and CDR2 SYGVKD. The CDR3 is 14 residues long. V was shortened by 3 bases and J by 5 bases, with 11 bases between the two germline ends. The CDR3 sequence is CAISDSRTDNEQFF. CDR3 DNA: TGTGCCATCAGTGACTCGCGGACAGACAATGAGCAGTTCTTC.

The chain has TRBV7-8 and TRBJ1-1, with D maybe TRBD1 (5 bases). In germline, CDR1 is SGHVS, CDR2 FQNEAQ. The CDR3 covers 15 residues. Trimming stripped 1 base from V and 2 bases from J, with 11 bases between. CDR3 residues: CASSLVSTVNTEAFF. The CDR3 bases are TGTGCCAGCAGCTTAGTCTCGACAGTAAACACTGAAGCTTTCTTT.

V usage is TRBV9 and J usage is TRBJ2-1; D is undetermined. Germline V CDR1 and CDR2: SGDLS, YYNGEE. This CDR3 contains 13 residues. The V end lost 4 bases, the J end lost 4 bases, and 9 bases lay between the germline ends. CDR3 DNA sequence: TGTGCCAGCAGCCCCCGCGAATACAATGAGCAGTTCTTC. The encoded protein is CASSPREYNEQFF.

J is TRBJ2-1 and V is TRBV7-3, with 8 bases that match TRBD2. Germline V gene data show CDR1 as SGHTA and CDR2 as FQGTGA. This CDR3 has 16 amino acids. With V trimmed by 5 bases and J by 4 bases, 10 bases remained unmatched. The CDR3 reads CASSHGTSGYYNEQFF. Written as DNA, the CDR3 is TGTGCCAGCAGCCACGGCACTAGCGGATATTACAATGAGCAGTTCTTC. Using reference TRBV7-3 and TRBJ2-1 for the parts outside the CDR3, the full variable domain is GAGVSQTPSNKVTEKGKYVELRCDPISGHTALYWYRQSLGQGPEFLIYFQGTGAADDSGLPNDRFFAVRPEGSVSTLKIQRTERGDSAVYLCASSHGTSGYYNEQFFGPGTRLTVL.

J is TRBJ1-4 and V is TRBV18, with TRBD1 matching over 8 bases. This CDR3 contains 17 residues. The germline CDR1 and CDR2 sequences are KGHSH and LQKENI. The V gene end was trimmed by 3 bases and the J gene end by 8 bases; junction bases not matched to a gene: 14. CDR3 nucleotide sequence: TGTGCCAGCTCACCGGCTTTACACGGACAGGGTGAAGAAAAACTGTTTTTT. Translating it yields CASSPALHGQGEEKLFF.

The chain carries TRBV5-1 and TRBJ2-3; weak D call: TRBD1 (5 bases). In germline, CDR1 is SGHRS, CDR2 YFSETQ. Trimming removed 4 bases at V and 4 bases at J, with 16 bases between. This CDR3 comprises 15 residues. The CDR3 protein is CASSPNGQGSDTQYF. CDR3 nucleotide sequence: TGCGCCAGCAGCCCCAACGGCCAGGGATCAGATACGCAGTATTTT.

The chain combines TRBV7-9 with TRBJ2-7, with TRBD2 as a possible D gene (6 bases). CDR3 size: 14 residues. Between the trimmed V and J ends, which lost 5 bases and 0 bases, there was a span of 11 bases. Germline lookup yields CDR1 SEHNR and CDR2 FQNEAQ (reference sequence). Written as DNA, the CDR3 is TGTGCCAGCAGCCCCCGGGAGAGCTCCTACGAGCAGTACGTC. This gives the protein CASSPRESSYEQYV.

The chain employs TRBV5-5 and TRBJ2-7, with a tentative D call TRBD2 (6 bases). Germline V gives CDR1 SGHKS, CDR2 YYEKEE (reference sequence). CDR3 size: 15 residues. The ends were cut back, 0 bases at V and 4 bases at J, with 14 bases in the middle. CDR3 sequence (DNA): TGTGCCAGCAGCTTGGGGGACTCCTTTTTTTACGAGCAGTACTTC. Translated, it gives CASSLGDSFFYEQYF.

The V call is TRBV7-2, the J call TRBJ2-5; 10 bases line up with TRBD2. Germline CDR1 SGHTA, CDR2 FQGNSA. This CDR3 has 15 residues. V gave up 4 bases and J gave up 7 bases; unmatched junction bases: 9. This chain's CDR3 is CASSSLGTSAGTQYF. The CDR3 DNA sequence: TGTGCCAGCAGCTCTCTCGGGACTAGCGCTGGGACCCAGTACTTC.

This clone was counted once. The chain carries TRBV28 and TRBJ1-2; possibly TRBD1 for D (6 bases). The germline V gene encodes CDR1 MDHEN and CDR2 SYDVKM. Trimming pared 6 bases from V and 1 base from J, leaving 18 bases between. The CDR3 has 16 residues. The CDR3 is CASRLPGTLNNYGYTF. CDR3 coding DNA: TGTGCCAGCAGACTCCCCGGGACACTTAATAACTATGGCTACACCTTC.

The V call is TRBV5-1, the J call TRBJ2-3; TRBD2 agrees at 8 bases. V lost 3 bases to trimming and J lost 0 bases; unmatched junction nucleotides: 15. The CDR3 loop spans 19 amino acids. Germline lookup yields CDR1 SGHRS and CDR2 YFSETQ. This CDR3 is CASSSPSNKLAESTDTQYF. DNA for the CDR3: TGCGCCAGCAGCTCCCCATCTAACAAACTAGCGGAAAGCACAGATACGCAGTATTTT.

The rearrangement uses TRBV27 and TRBJ2-2; 12 nucleotides match TRBD2. Germline-derived CDR1 and CDR2 are MNHEY and SMNVEV (reference sequence). The CDR3 consists of 14 residues. Trimming at V came to 8 bases and at J to 4 bases, leaving 2 bases not matched to a gene. CDR3 amino acids: CASGGLAGTGELFF. CDR3 sequence (DNA): TGTGCCAGCGGGGGACTAGCGGGCACCGGGGAGCTGTTTTTT.

This rearrangement joins TRBV19 to TRBJ1-1; D call uncertain. CDR3 size: 13 residues. From germline, CDR1 is LNHDA and CDR2 SQIVND (reference sequence). V was shortened by 5 bases and J by 5 bases, with 12 bases between the two germline ends. The chain's CDR3 is CASSPLVATEAFF. The CDR3 DNA is TGTGCCAGTAGTCCCCTCGTCGCGACTGAAGCTTTCTTT. The entire variable domain, with the rest obtained from reference TRBV19 and TRBJ1-1, is as follows: DGGITQSPKYLFRKEGQNVTLSCEQNLNHDAMYWYRQDPGQGLRLIYYSQIVNDFQKGDIAEGYSVSREKKESFPLTVTSAQKNPTAFYLCASSPLVATEAFFGQGTRLTVV.

The chain has TRBV29-1 and TRBJ1-1; 7 bases fit TRBD1. This CDR3 has 14 amino acids. Germline CDR1 is SQVTM and CDR2 is ANQGSEA. V trimming: 4 bases; J trimming: 1 base; junction bases outside the gene matches: 6. DNA of the CDR3: TGCAGCGTTGTAGGTCCAGGGGGGAACACTGAAGCTTTCTTT. This sequence encodes CSVVGPGGNTEAFF.

V and J are TRBV6-2 or TRBV6-3 and TRBJ1-6; a weak D match, TRBD1 (6 bases). The CDR3 consists of 15 residues. V was trimmed by 2 bases and J by 7 bases, leaving 12 bases between them. Per the germline V gene, CDR1 is MNHEY and CDR2 is SVGEGT. The CDR3 protein is CASSYIGGSNSPLHF. In DNA, the CDR3 is TGTGCCAGCAGTTACATTGGGGGCAGCAATTCACCCCTCCACTTT.

This chain uses TRBV5-1 with TRBJ2-2; D is unresolved. Germline V gene data show CDR1 as SGHRS and CDR2 as YFSETQ. Trimming pared 4 bases from V and 6 bases from J, leaving 10 bases between. The CDR3 sequence is 13 residues long. CDR3 in amino acids: CASSVFSPGELFF. The CDR3 region has the DNA TGCGCCAGCAGCGTCTTTAGTCCCGGGGAGCTGTTTTTT.

The V gene is TRBV24-1, the J gene TRBJ2-5, with a possible D match to TRBD1 (6 bases). Trimming took 4 bases from V and 1 from J, leaving 12 bases between them. Looked up from germline, CDR1 is KGHDR and CDR2 is SFDVKD. The CDR3 has 15 amino acids. The DNA for the CDR3 is TGTGCCACCAGTGACCAGGGGCGCGGCCAAGAGACCCAGTACTTC. It codes for CATSDQGRGQETQYF.

The chain recombines TRBV30 with TRBJ1-1, with D unclear. The CDR3 length is 12 residues. The germline V gene encodes CDR1 GTSNPN and CDR2 SVGIG (reference sequence). V gave up 2 bases and J gave up 4 bases, with 8 bases separating them. In nucleotides, the CDR3 is TGTGCCTGGAGTAGTGAGGTCACTGAAGCTTTCTTT. Translated, it gives CAWSSEVTEAFF. Together with reference TRBV30 and TRBJ1-1, the CDR3 gives the full variable domain: SQTIHQWPATLVQPVGSPLSLECTVEGTSNPNLYWYRQAAGRGLQLLFYSVGIGQISSEVPQNLSASRPQDRQFILSSKKLLLSDSGFYLCAWSSEVTEAFFGQGTRLTVV.